This TCR beta chain was profiled in a study of T cells after yellow fever vaccination. This CDR3 has 12 amino acids. The ends were cut back, 11 bases at V and 6 bases at J, with 14 bases in the middle. Germline CDR1 reads MNHNY; CDR2 reads SVGAGI (reference sequence). Generation of TCR cDNA used 5'RACE template switching (which added a universal primer site and UMIs). TCRdb reanalysed the 5' RACE reads using MiXCR and keeps one entry per CDR3 protein. The sample holds roughly 340,000 distinct CDR3 sequences; roughly 8.7% are singletons and the top ten take about a sixth. The origin of this receptor is a man aged 18 to 30 who received the YFV17D yellow fever vaccine. The chain links TRBV6-6 to TRBJ1-5; maybe TRBD1 (5 bases). Sequenced material: PBMCs, taken on the day of the first yellow fever vaccination. CDR3 DNA: TGTGCCGGGGGACGACGGGGTCAGCCCCAGCATTTT. As protein: CAGGRRGQPQHF.